Below, 19 T cell receptor beta chains from the same sample are listed, as sequenced in a study of blood T cell repertoires in COVID-19. Sequenced by immunoSEQ multiplex PCR; TCRdb stores in-frame clones only, minus some. This sample has roughly 150,000 clones, with about 83% found just once. The sequenced sample was peripheral blood. The receptors were gathered from a woman at least 80 years old with COVID-19, enrolled during active disease.

J is TRBJ2-1 and V is TRBV2; possibly TRBD2 for D (6 bases). The V end lost 6 bases, the J end lost 8 bases, and 17 bases lay between the germline ends. CDR3 size: 14 residues. Germline assignment: CDR1 SNHLY and CDR2 FYNNEI. The CDR3 region is CASRPPGLPYEQFF. CDR3 in DNA: TGTGCCAGCAGACCCCCGGGACTCCCCTATGAGCAGTTCTTC.

The CDR3 nucleotides read TGTGCCAGCACCCAGACAGGGGGCACTAACTATGGCTACACCTTC. It yields the protein CASTQTGGTNYGYTF. The rearrangement joins TRBV7-9 to TRBJ1-2, with 10 bases that match TRBD1. CDR1 is SEHNR, CDR2 FQNEAQ, per germline (reference sequence). V lost 7 bases to trimming and J lost 0 bases; unmatched junction nucleotides: 5. The CDR3 contains 15 residues.

This clone appeared once. The rearrangement joins TRBV7-9 to TRBJ1-2, with D maybe TRBD1 (6 bases). Trimming pared 6 bases from V and 3 bases from J, leaving 11 bases between. This CDR3 has 13 residues. Per the germline V gene, CDR1 is SEHNR and CDR2 is FQNEAQ (reference sequence). This CDR3 is CASSLGQYYGYTF. CDR3 DNA: TGTGCCAGCAGTCTCGGACAGTACTATGGCTACACCTTC.

The chain combines TRBV6-2 or TRBV6-3 with TRBJ1-2; no definite D call. V was shortened by 6 bases and J by 4 bases, with 15 bases between the two germline ends. The CDR3 sequence is 14 residues long. CDR1 MNHEY and CDR2 SVGEGT come from the germline V gene. CDR3 coding DNA: TGTGCCAGCAGCATGGACTCCCGATTCTATGGCTACACCTTC. The encoded protein is CASSMDSRFYGYTF.

The V gene is TRBV5-1, the J gene TRBJ1-5; no firm D call. The CDR3 loop spans 14 amino acids. CDR1 and CDR2 from the germline V gene are SGHRS and YFSETQ. Trimming took off 0 bases at V and 3 bases at J, with 7 bases between the two ends. The chain's CDR3 is CASSLEGVNQPQHF. CDR3 DNA: TGCGCCAGCAGCTTGGAGGGAGTCAATCAGCCCCAGCATTTT. Variable domain in full (rest from reference TRBV5-1 and TRBJ1-5): KAGVTQTPRYLIKTRGQQVTLSCSPISGHRSVSWYQQTPGQGLQFLFEYFSETQRNKGNFPGRFSGRQFSNSRSEMNVSTLELGDSALYLCASSLEGVNQPQHFGDGTRLSIL.

The J gene is TRBJ2-1, the V gene TRBV9, with 10 positions matching TRBD1. Germline CDR1 and CDR2: SGDLS and YYNGEE. This CDR3 region has 18 residues. Trimming removed 0 bases from V and 1 base from J; junction bases left unmatched: 7. Here the CDR3 reads CASSVGTGGQTSYNEQFF. For the CDR3, the DNA is TGTGCCAGCAGCGTAGGGACAGGGGGGCAGACATCCTACAATGAGCAGTTCTTC.

Comment on this clone: Other DNA sequences of this sample code for an identical CDR3. The chain uses TRBV9 and TRBJ2-1; D not certain. Per the germline V gene, CDR1 is SGDLS and CDR2 is YYNGEE. Trimming cost V 0 bases and J 6 bases, with 7 bases left between them. The CDR3 length is 13 residues. DNA of the CDR3: TGTGCCAGCAGCGTAGGCGGAATCAATGAGCAGTTCTTC. The encoded protein is CASSVGGINEQFF.

The chain uses TRBV9 and TRBJ2-3, with 10 nucleotides matching TRBD2. The germline CDR1 and CDR2 sequences are SGDLS and YYNGEE. The CDR3 is 16 amino acids. The V and J ends lost 3 bases and 3 bases, in that order; junction bases with no gene match: 7. The CDR3 loop is CASSALRTSGTDTQYF. Here the CDR3 DNA reads TGTGCCAGCAGCGCGCTCAGGACTAGCGGTACAGATACGCAGTATTTT.

The chain is built from TRBV2 and TRBJ1-1; TRBD1 agrees at 9 bases. V shed 5 bases and J 5 bases; nucleotides not matched to a gene: 6. This CDR3 has 14 residues. Germline CDR1 and CDR2: SNHLY and FYNNEI. CDR3 in amino acids: CASSSQGADTEAFF. The CDR3 nucleotides are TGTGCCAGCAGTTCACAGGGGGCGGATACTGAAGCTTTCTTT.

This sequence joins TRBV11-3 and TRBJ2-1; a possible D gene is TRBD1 (6 bases). This CDR3 spans 14 amino acids. Germline loops: CDR1 SGHNT, CDR2 YENEEA. The V and J ends lost 3 bases and 1 base respectively, with 7 bases between them. The DNA of the CDR3 is TGTGCCAGCAGCTTCCAGGGGTCCTACAATGAGCAGTTCTTC. It yields the protein CASSFQGSYNEQFF.

The gene calls are TRBV27 and TRBJ2-1, with TRBD2 matching 11 bases. Trimming cost V 4 bases and J 8 bases; bases outside gene matches: 10. The germline V gene has CDR1 MNHEY and CDR2 SMNVEV (reference sequence). The CDR3 consists of 16 residues. The CDR3 coding sequence is TGTGCCAGCAGTTCGTTCTTTAGCGGGAGGGCCTATGAGCAGTTCTTC. Encoded protein: CASSSFFSGRAYEQFF.

This sequence joins TRBV28 and TRBJ2-7; 9 bases line up with TRBD2. Germline V gene sequence: CDR1 MDHEN, CDR2 SYDVKM. CDR3 length equals 15 residues. With 8 bases clipped from V and 4 bases from J, the junction kept 12 bases outside the gene matches. In DNA form, the CDR3 reads TGTGCCAGCCGATACCGGAGGAGCGGGGGGTACGAGCAGTACTTC. It is translated as CASRYRRSGGYEQYF.

This chain uses TRBV29-1 with TRBJ2-2; D is ambiguous. The V gene's germline CDR1 is SQVTM and CDR2 ANQGSEA. The CDR3 consists of 13 residues. V lost 4 bases and J 1 base, leaving 7 bases between the germline ends. The CDR3 reads CSVVQRNTGELFF. The CDR3 coding sequence is TGCAGCGTTGTTCAGCGGAACACCGGGGAGCTGTTTTTT.

V gene TRBV24-1 combines with J gene TRBJ1-3; D gene ambiguous. In germline, CDR1 is KGHDR, CDR2 SFDVKD. The CDR3 spans 13 residues. V lost 12 bases, J lost 0 bases, and 11 bases lay in between. The DNA for the CDR3 is TGTGCCGCCGGGTCTTCCTCTGGAAACACCATATATTTT. Its translation: CAAGSSSGNTIYF.

V is TRBV19 and J is TRBJ2-7; 7 bases are a match to TRBD2. The V and J ends lost 5 bases and 3 bases, in that order; junction bases with no gene match: 13. Germline CDR1 LNHDA, CDR2 SQIVND (reference sequence). This CDR3 is 16 amino acids long. The CDR3, as DNA: TGTGCCAGTAGTGGGCCGGGACTATCTCCTCTCTACGAGCAGTACTTC. Its protein product is CASSGPGLSPLYEQYF. The whole variable domain, filled in from reference TRBV19 and TRBJ2-7, reads DGGITQSPKYLFRKEGQNVTLSCEQNLNHDAMYWYRQDPGQGLRLIYYSQIVNDFQKGDIAEGYSVSREKKESFPLTVTSAQKNPTAFYLCASSGPGLSPLYEQYFGPGTRLTVT.

V usage is TRBV7-9 and J usage is TRBJ1-3; tentative D call: TRBD1 (6 bases). The CDR3 extends over 15 amino acids. V was clipped by 5 bases and J by 2 bases, with 13 bases between them. CDR1 and CDR2 (germline): SEHNR, FQNEAQ (reference sequence). CDR3 loop: CASSPRGGTGNTIYF. Written as DNA, the CDR3 is TGTGCCAGCAGCCCAAGGGGGGGAACTGGAAACACCATATATTTT. The full variable domain, in which reference TRBV7-9 and TRBJ1-3 provide the parts outside the CDR3, is DTGVSQNPRHKITKRGQNVTFRCDPISEHNRLYWYRQTLGQGPEFLTYFQNEAQLEKSRLLSDRFSAERPKGSFSTLEIQRTEQGDSAMYLCASSPRGGTGNTIYFGEGSWLTVV.

This chain joins TRBV5-1 and TRBJ2-1, with 13 bases lining up with TRBD2. V lost 0 bases, J lost 10 bases, and 10 bases stayed unmatched. Per the germline V gene, CDR1 is SGHRS and CDR2 is YFSETQ. CDR3 size: 17 residues. This CDR3 is CASSLELAGGPVREQFF. The DNA of the CDR3 is TGCGCCAGCAGCTTGGAACTAGCGGGAGGGCCAGTGCGGGAGCAGTTCTTC.

The chain has TRBV6-5 and TRBJ2-3; 9 bases are shared with TRBD2. This CDR3 spans 15 amino acids. Per germline, CDR1 MNHEY and CDR2 SVGAGI. J lost 2 bases, V lost 5 bases, and 5 bases had no gene match. The CDR3 protein is CASSRTSVFTDTQYF. Here the CDR3 DNA reads TGTGCCAGCAGTCGGACTAGCGTTTTCACAGATACGCAGTATTTT.

This clone was observed a single time. The chain uses TRBV4-1 and TRBJ1-2, with TRBD1 matching over 11 bases. V lost 3 bases and J lost 7; bases outside the gene matches: 7. Germline V CDR1 and CDR2: MGHRA, YSYEKL. This CDR3 region has 15 residues. CDR3 in DNA: TGCGCCAGCAGCCAGATGGGGACAGGGGGTTTTGGCTACACCTTC. It translates to CASSQMGTGGFGYTF.